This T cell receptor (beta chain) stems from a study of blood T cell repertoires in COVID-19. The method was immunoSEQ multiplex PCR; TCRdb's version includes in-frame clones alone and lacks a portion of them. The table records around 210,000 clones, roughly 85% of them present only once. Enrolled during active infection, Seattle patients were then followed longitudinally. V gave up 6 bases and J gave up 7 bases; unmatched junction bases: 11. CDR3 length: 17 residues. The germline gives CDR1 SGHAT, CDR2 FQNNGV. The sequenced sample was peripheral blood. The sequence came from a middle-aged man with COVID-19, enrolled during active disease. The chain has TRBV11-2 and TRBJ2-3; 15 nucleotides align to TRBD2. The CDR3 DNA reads TGTGCCAGCAGAGGTTCGGGACTAGCGGGGGGAATATATACGCAGTATTTT. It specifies CASRGSGLAGGIYTQYF.